A single sample is the source of the 8 T cell receptor beta chains below, sequenced in a study of blood T cell repertoires in COVID-19. Using immunoSEQ multiplex PCR, the repertoire was profiled, and TCRdb retains in-frame clones only, with some absent. Of around 210,000 clones in the sample, about 91% are singletons; the top ten hold 1.5%. The specimen sequenced was peripheral blood. The receptors stem from a man aged 18 to 30 with active or convalescent COVID-19.

This chain uses TRBV12-1 with TRBJ2-3; the table calls TRBD2, which could not be checked here. TRBV12-1 counts as a pseudogene. The CDR3 runs to 17 residues. The CDR3 spells CASSTAPTSGNTDTQYF. The CDR3 DNA sequence: TGTGCCAGCAGCACCGCCCCGACTAGCGGAAACACAGATACGCAGTATTTT.

CDR3 sequence reads: CASSVGPVSSGNTIYF. In DNA, the CDR3 is TGTGCCAGCAGCGTAGGGCCTGTCAGCTCTGGAAACACCATATATTTT. The chain combines TRBV9 with TRBJ1-3; no definite D call. V gave up 0 bases and J gave up 0 bases, with 10 bases separating them. The germline V gene encodes CDR1 SGDLS and CDR2 YYNGEE. This CDR3 has 16 amino acids.

The chain employs TRBV12-2 and TRBJ1-3; the table's D call TRBD1 went unverified against the DNA. TRBV12-2 is noted as a pseudogene. CDR3 length: 21 residues. The CDR3 spells CASRLVLGPDEGALRGNTIYF. Here the CDR3 DNA reads TGTGCAAGTCGCTTAGTGTTGGGACCCGATGAGGGGGCCCTTCGTGGAAACACCATATATTTT.

This chain joins TRBV4-1 and TRBJ2-7; D possibly corresponds to TRBD1 (6 bases). The germline V gene has CDR1 MGHRA and CDR2 YSYEKL. V was shortened by 0 bases and J by 2 bases, with 11 bases between the two germline ends. The CDR3 length is 15 residues. The CDR3 protein is CASSQDRGQTYEQYF. The DNA of the CDR3 is TGCGCCAGCAGCCAAGATCGAGGACAGACCTACGAGCAGTACTTC.

The rearrangement uses TRBV3-1 (or the pseudogene TRBV3-2) and TRBJ2-7; TRBD1 agrees at 7 bases. The germline V gene encodes CDR1 LGHDT and CDR2 YNNKEL (reference sequence). The CDR3 loop spans 16 amino acids. V was clipped by 4 bases and J by 3 bases; unmatched bases: 12. CDR3 region: CASSLRLQGRFYEQYF. CDR3 DNA sequence: TGTGCCAGCAGCCTACGATTACAGGGGCGATTCTACGAGCAGTACTTC.

CDR3 protein: CASSPTGTDTQYF. CDR3 nucleotides: TGTGCCAGCAGTCCGACAGGGACAGATACGCAGTATTTT. This chain connects TRBV6-1 to TRBJ2-3; 7 positions match TRBD1. The CDR3 extends over 13 amino acids. With V trimmed by 5 bases and J by 3 bases, 2 bases remained unmatched. Germline CDR1 is MNHNS and CDR2 is SASEGT.

In its sample, this clone was seen once. CDR3 loop: CASSRSGGGYNEQFF. The CDR3 nucleotides read TGTGCCAGCAGTCGTAGCGGGGGAGGTTACAATGAGCAGTTCTTC. This sequence joins TRBV6-5 and TRBJ2-1; 9 nucleotides align to TRBD2. This CDR3 contains 15 residues. Germline V lookup: CDR1 MNHEY, CDR2 SVGAGI. The V segment lost 5 bases and the J segment 4 bases; nucleotides outside the gene matches: 6.

The chain carries TRBV15 and TRBJ2-3; 11 nucleotides line up with TRBD2. CDR1 LNHNV and CDR2 YYDKDF come from the germline V gene (reference sequence). With V trimmed by 0 bases and J by 1 base, 0 bases remained unmatched. CDR3 length equals 16 residues. CDR3 residues: CATSRELAGGTDTQYF. Here the CDR3 DNA reads TGTGCCACCAGCAGAGAACTAGCGGGAGGCACAGATACGCAGTATTTT.